The sequence of this TCR beta chain was determined in a study of blood T cell repertoires in COVID-19. Across the study: The study drew acute and convalescent COVID-19 samples from the United States, Italy and Spain. PBMCs, B-cell-depleted T cells, or T cells provided the cDNA or gDNA that made up the material.

Cohort allocation depended upon clinical history that participants reported. CDR1 is SGHVS, CDR2 FQNEAQ, per germline. V shed 3 bases and J shed 7 bases, with 12 bases lying between them. This CDR3 contains 13 residues. In the original workflow: Counts of nucleated cells, estimated from reference gene primer amplification, were obtained. Only in-frame clones appear in the TCRdb table, and some are missing; sequencing was by immunoSEQ multiplex PCR. Clone size and V and J calls were adopted from that table, with D and trimming inferred from the DNA. The sample has approximately 290,000 clones; around 85% are singletons.

V usage is TRBV7-8 and J usage is TRBJ1-2; a weak D match, TRBD1 (5 bases). The clonotype was recovered from a woman in her 30s who had recovered from COVID-19. Sequenced: PBMCs or T cells enriched from blood (not recorded which). The chain's CDR3 is CASSLGQGSGYTF. The CDR3 coding sequence is TGTGCCAGCAGCTTGGGTCAGGGCTCTGGCTACACCTTC.